The clone carrying this T cell receptor (beta chain) was seen only a few times. The sample originates from a study of CD8+ T cells in alopecia areata. Study-wide context: Tofacitinib exposure lasted 6 to 18 months, followed by 6 months off drug.

Extracted RNA was reverse transcribed into cDNA, the sequencing template. Profiling relied on immunoSEQ multiplex PCR, and the TCRdb table lists in-frame clones only, not all of them. Found here are about 120,000 clones, 49% of them singletons; the top ten hold around a sixth. The CDR3 sequence is 15 residues long. Germline CDR1 is SNHLY and CDR2 is FYNNEI. V lost 7 bases, J lost 2 bases, and 18 bases lay in between. Alopecia areata patients provided lesional scalp punch biopsies and peripheral blood. Sample: CD8+ T cells sorted from blood, taken at week 0. The chain employs TRBV2 and TRBJ2-7, with a weak D call TRBD2 (5 bases). The source of this sequence is a human donor with alopecia areata. The chain's CDR3 is CASTEGVGEAYEQYF. The DNA for the CDR3 is TGTGCCAGCACCGAGGGTGTTGGGGAAGCCTACGAGCAGTACTTC. The full variable domain, in which reference TRBV2 and TRBJ2-7 provide the parts outside the CDR3, is EPEVTQTPSHQVTQMGQEVILRCVPISNHLYFYWYRQILGQKVEFLVSFYNNEISEKSEIFDDQFSVERPDGSNFTLKIRSTKLEDSAMYFCASTEGVGEAYEQYFGPGTRLTVT.